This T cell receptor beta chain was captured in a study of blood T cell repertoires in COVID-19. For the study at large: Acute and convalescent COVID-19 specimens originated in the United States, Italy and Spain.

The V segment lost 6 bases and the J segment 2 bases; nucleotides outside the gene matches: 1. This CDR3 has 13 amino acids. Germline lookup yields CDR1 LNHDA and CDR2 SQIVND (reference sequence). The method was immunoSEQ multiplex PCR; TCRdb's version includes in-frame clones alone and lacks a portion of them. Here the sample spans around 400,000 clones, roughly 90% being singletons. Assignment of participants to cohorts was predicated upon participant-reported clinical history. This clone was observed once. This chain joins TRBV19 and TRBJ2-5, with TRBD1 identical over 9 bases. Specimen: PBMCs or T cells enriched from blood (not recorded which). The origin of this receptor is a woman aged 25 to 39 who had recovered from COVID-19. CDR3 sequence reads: CASRDRGQETQYF. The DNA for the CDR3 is TGTGCCAGTAGAGACAGGGGGCAAGAGACCCAGTACTTC.